One and the same sample provided the 23 T cell receptor beta chains below, sequenced in a study of shared clonotypes between healthy human individuals. Sequenced by immunoSEQ multiplex PCR; TCRdb stores in-frame clones only, minus some. The sample contains roughly 2.2 million clones, roughly 92% of which appear only once. Sequencing input: naive CD4+ T cells from PBMCs. Sample subset: CD45RA+ positively selected. Receptors were obtained from a man aged 18 to 29 in good health. Some clones in this sample may be carry-over from other donors' samples.

The chain is built from TRBV6-4 and TRBJ2-2, with D perhaps being TRBD1 or TRBD2 (6 bases each). This CDR3 has 14 amino acids. The ends were cut back, 10 bases at V and 6 bases at J, with 18 bases in the middle. CDR1 and CDR2 (germline): MRHNA, SNTAGT. This CDR3 is CAIPESGAAGELFF. DNA for the CDR3: TGTGCCATCCCCGAATCGGGGGCAGCCGGGGAGCTGTTTTTT.

The V and J genes are TRBV21-1 and TRBJ2-7; the tabulated D call, TRBD1, remains unverified against the DNA. TRBV21-1 is assigned pseudogene status. This CDR3 contains 17 residues. CDR3 residues: CASPHPGQGGESYEQYF. Here the CDR3 DNA reads TGTGCCAGCCCCCACCCGGGACAGGGCGGAGAGTCCTACGAGCAGTACTTC.

This chain uses TRBV18 with TRBJ2-3; D is ambiguous. V lost 5 bases, J lost 9 bases, and 9 bases lay in between. Per germline, CDR1 KGHSH and CDR2 LQKENI. The CDR3 totals 11 residues. The CDR3 sequence is CASSTDRTQYF. Written as DNA, the CDR3 is TGTGCCAGCTCAACGGACCGAACGCAGTATTTT.

This sequence joins TRBV11-2 and TRBJ2-7; TRBD1 or TRBD2 may be the D gene (5 bases each). Germline CDR1 is SGHAT and CDR2 is FQNNGV. With 4 bases removed from V and 6 bases from J, the gap between germline ends came to 16 bases. This CDR3 is 14 amino acids long. DNA of the CDR3: TGTGCCAGCAGCTCCCCCAGAGGGGATTCCGAGCAGTACTTC. Amino acid sequence: CASSSPRGDSEQYF.

This rearrangement joins TRBV30 to TRBJ2-2; 8 bases fit TRBD1. The germline V gene encodes CDR1 GTSNPN and CDR2 SVGIG (reference sequence). The CDR3 sequence is 15 residues long. V lost 5 bases to trimming and J lost 2 bases; unmatched junction nucleotides: 7. The CDR3 DNA follows: TGTGCCTGGGAGAAACAGGGGGTCAACACCGGGGAGCTGTTTTTT. Protein sequence: CAWEKQGVNTGELFF.

The V call is TRBV18, the J call TRBJ2-7, with D hard to call. The CDR3 covers 16 residues. The V gene's germline CDR1 is KGHSH and CDR2 LQKENI. Trimming cost V 5 bases and J 1 base, with 18 bases left between them. The DNA for the CDR3 is TGTGCCAGCTCAGGCAATTTGGGGTCCCCATCCTACGAGCAGTACTTC. Protein sequence: CASSGNLGSPSYEQYF.

The rearrangement joins TRBV20-1 to TRBJ2-7, with TRBD1 as a possible D gene (6 bases). In germline, CDR1 is DFQATT, CDR2 SNEGSKA (reference sequence). The CDR3 runs to 10 residues. CDR3 residues: CSAGEHEQYF. DNA for the CDR3: TGCAGCGCAGGGGAGCACGAGCAGTACTTC.

This chain joins TRBV5-8 and TRBJ1-3; D not resolved. The CDR3 runs to 15 residues. V shed 4 bases and J shed 0 bases, with 11 bases lying between them. Germline-derived CDR1 and CDR2 are SGHTS and YDEGEE. DNA of the CDR3: TGTGCCAGCAGCCGGTCGTCGGGCTCTGGAAACACCATATATTTT. Translation: CASSRSSGSGNTIYF.

V and J are TRBV30 and TRBJ2-5, with 11 bases aligning to TRBD1. The V gene's germline CDR1 is GTSNPN and CDR2 SVGIG (reference sequence). There are 15 residues in the CDR3. Losses at the gene ends were 4 bases for V and 4 bases for J; bases not matched to a gene: 8. This CDR3 reads CAWTRGTGGRETQYF. The CDR3, as DNA: TGTGCCTGGACCCGCGGGACAGGGGGACGAGAGACCCAGTACTTC.

The V and J genes are TRBV4-1 and TRBJ2-5; D may be TRBD2 (6 bases). Per germline, CDR1 MGHRA and CDR2 YSYEKL. Trimming took off 1 base at V and 1 base at J, with 10 bases between the two ends. This CDR3 is 15 amino acids long. The CDR3 region has the DNA TGCGCCAGCAGCCAAGTCTCGCGGGGCCAAGAGACCCAGTACTTC. Protein sequence: CASSQVSRGQETQYF.

This chain joins TRBV5-4 and TRBJ2-3, with 10 bases aligning to TRBD1. The CDR3 loop spans 14 amino acids. CDR1 SGHNT and CDR2 YYREEE come from the germline V gene (reference sequence). J was trimmed by 5 bases and V by 4 bases; bases with no gene match: 4. The CDR3 loop is CASSRGQGVDTQYF. In nucleotides, the CDR3 is TGTGCCAGCAGCCGTGGACAGGGGGTAGATACGCAGTATTTT.

The J gene is TRBJ2-2, the V gene TRBV11-3; 12 bases are shared with TRBD2. CDR3 length: 17 amino acids. With V trimmed by 5 bases and J by 5 bases, 9 bases remained unmatched. Germline V gene lookup returns CDR1 SGHNT and CDR2 YENEEA. CDR3 protein: CASSPASGRGTTGELFF. As DNA, the CDR3 is TGTGCCAGCAGCCCGGCTAGCGGGAGGGGGACAACCGGGGAGCTGTTTTTT.

The CDR3 sequence: CASSPSGLLGNTIYF. The CDR3 DNA reads TGTGCCAGCAGCCCTTCTGGTCTCCTTGGAAACACCATATATTTT. The J gene is TRBJ1-3, the V gene TRBV9, with no clear D. Germline V gene sequence: CDR1 SGDLS, CDR2 YYNGEE. V dropped 4 bases and J dropped 3 bases, with 14 bases sitting between them. The CDR3 is 15 residues long.

This rearrangement joins TRBV5-6 to TRBJ2-3; 8 nucleotides agree with TRBD2. This CDR3 region has 17 residues. Germline lookup yields CDR1 SGHDT and CDR2 YYEEEE. V was clipped by 0 bases and J by 2 bases; unmatched bases: 8. The CDR3 loop reads CASSLARWRGDTDTQYF. The CDR3 region has the DNA TGTGCCAGCAGCTTGGCACGGTGGCGGGGGGACACAGATACGCAGTATTTT.

The rearrangement links TRBV2 to TRBJ1-5; 10 bases align to TRBD1. This CDR3 has 19 residues. The germline V gene has CDR1 SNHLY and CDR2 FYNNEI. V trimming: 7 bases; J trimming: 1 base; junction bases outside the gene matches: 16. The DNA for the CDR3 is TGTGCCAGCACCCTAGTGGGTGGGACAGGGGAAGCGAGCAATCAGCCCCAGCATTTT. This encodes CASTLVGGTGEASNQPQHF.

About this clone: Different DNA sequences within this sample yield the same CDR3. The genes are TRBV2 and TRBJ2-1, with D perhaps TRBD1 (5 bases). Deletions cut 3 bases from V and 1 base from J, with 10 bases between. Looked up from germline, CDR1 is SNHLY and CDR2 is FYNNEI. There are 15 residues in the CDR3. CDR3 nucleotide sequence: TGTGCCAGCAGTGAGGGTGACAGTTCCTACAATGAGCAGTTCTTC. This encodes CASSEGDSSYNEQFF.

V and J are TRBV7-9 and TRBJ2-7, with TRBD1 identical over 7 bases. Germline V gene data show CDR1 as SEHNR and CDR2 as FQNEAQ (reference sequence). Trimming took 3 bases from V and 2 from J; bases not matched to a gene: 4. This CDR3 region has 14 residues. The CDR3 nucleotides read TGTGCCAGCAGCTTCGGACAGGCCACCTACGAGCAGTACTTC. Its translation is CASSFGQATYEQYF.

V and J are TRBV5-1 and TRBJ1-2; D may be TRBD1 (5 bases). Germline assignment: CDR1 SGHRS and CDR2 YFSETQ. V lost 1 base and J lost 3, with 10 bases in between. There are 14 residues in the CDR3. CDR3 sequence (DNA): TGCGCCAGCAGCTTGCGGGGGGAGGACTATGGCTACACCTTC. Protein product: CASSLRGEDYGYTF. The full variable domain, its missing parts supplied by reference TRBV5-1 and TRBJ1-2, is KAGVTQTPRYLIKTRGQQVTLSCSPISGHRSVSWYQQTPGQGLQFLFEYFSETQRNKGNFPGRFSGRQFSNSRSEMNVSTLELGDSALYLCASSLRGEDYGYTFGSGTRLTVV.

The chain joins TRBV5-1 to TRBJ1-1; TRBD1 aligns across 9 bases. The length of the CDR3 is 15 residues. J lost 1 base, V lost 2 bases, and 3 bases had no gene match. CDR1 and CDR2 from the germline V gene are SGHRS and YFSETQ. The CDR3 is CASSFTGGGNTEAFF. DNA for the CDR3: TGCGCCAGCAGCTTCACAGGGGGCGGGAACACTGAAGCTTTCTTT. The full variable domain, in which reference TRBV5-1 and TRBJ1-1 provide the parts outside the CDR3, is KAGVTQTPRYLIKTRGQQVTLSCSPISGHRSVSWYQQTPGQGLQFLFEYFSETQRNKGNFPGRFSGRQFSNSRSEMNVSTLELGDSALYLCASSFTGGGNTEAFFGQGTRLTVV.

The chain couples TRBV4-1 to TRBJ1-2; TRBD1 matches at 7 bases. The CDR3 has 19 residues. Trimming at V came to 1 base and at J to 6 bases, leaving 20 bases not matched to a gene. Looked up from germline, CDR1 is MGHRA and CDR2 is YSYEKL. CDR3 in DNA: TGCGCCAGCAGCCAAGTATTTGATCGGGACAGTTTTACAGGGAATGGCTACACCTTC. It codes for CASSQVFDRDSFTGNGYTF.

The genes are TRBV7-2 and TRBJ1-5; 7 bases agree with TRBD1. Trimming removed 5 bases from V and 7 bases from J; junction bases left unmatched: 8. The CDR3 runs to 14 residues. Germline CDR1 is SGHTA and CDR2 is FQGNSA. Here the CDR3 DNA reads TGTGCCAGCAGCCAGACAGGGCCCCAGCAGCCCCAGCATTTT. Protein sequence: CASSQTGPQQPQHF.

The chain combines TRBV7-8 with TRBJ2-7; D remains ambiguous. The V end was cut by 1 base, the J end by 4 bases, with 11 bases between. The germline V gene encodes CDR1 SGHVS and CDR2 FQNEAQ. This CDR3 comprises 14 residues. This CDR3 reads CASSLGRQRYEQYF. CDR3 sequence (DNA): TGTGCCAGCAGCTTAGGCAGGCAAAGGTACGAGCAGTACTTC.

This clone was counted once. The chain couples TRBV18 to TRBJ2-7; D is unclear. Trimming cost V 5 bases and J 0 bases, with 11 bases left between them. The germline gives CDR1 KGHSH, CDR2 LQKENI. The CDR3 consists of 14 residues. This CDR3 is CASSIGVPSYEQYF. CDR3 DNA sequence: TGTGCCAGCTCAATTGGGGTCCCCTCCTACGAGCAGTACTTC.